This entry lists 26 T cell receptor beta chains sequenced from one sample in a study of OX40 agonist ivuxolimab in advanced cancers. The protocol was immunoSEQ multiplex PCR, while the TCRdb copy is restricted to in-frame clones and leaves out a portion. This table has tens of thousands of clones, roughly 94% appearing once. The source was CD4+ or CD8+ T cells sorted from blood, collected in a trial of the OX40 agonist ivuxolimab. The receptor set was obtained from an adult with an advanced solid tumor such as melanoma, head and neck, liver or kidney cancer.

The CDR3 loop reads CASSFDSGGVSGSHVYEQYF. The CDR3 region has the DNA TGTGCCAGCAGCTTCGACAGCGGGGGGGTTAGCGGGAGTCATGTCTACGAGCAGTACTTC. The chain carries TRBV5-4 and TRBJ2-7; TRBD2 aligns across 10 bases. The CDR3 is 20 amino acids. The V and J ends lost 2 bases and 3 bases, in that order; junction bases with no gene match: 20. The germline V gene has CDR1 SGHNT and CDR2 YYREEE (reference sequence).

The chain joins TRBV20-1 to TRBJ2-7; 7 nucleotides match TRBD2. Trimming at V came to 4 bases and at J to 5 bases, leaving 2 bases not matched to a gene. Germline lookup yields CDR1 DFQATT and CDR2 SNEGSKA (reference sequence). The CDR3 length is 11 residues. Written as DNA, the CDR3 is TGCAGTGCTACAGCGGGACACGAGCAGTACTTC. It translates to CSATAGHEQYF.

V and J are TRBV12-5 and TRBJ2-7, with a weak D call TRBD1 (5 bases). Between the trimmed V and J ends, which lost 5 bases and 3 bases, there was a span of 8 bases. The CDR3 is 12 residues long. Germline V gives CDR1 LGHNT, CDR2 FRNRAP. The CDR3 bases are TGTGCTAGTGGTAGGGGAAACTACGAGCAGTACTTC. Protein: CASGRGNYEQYF.

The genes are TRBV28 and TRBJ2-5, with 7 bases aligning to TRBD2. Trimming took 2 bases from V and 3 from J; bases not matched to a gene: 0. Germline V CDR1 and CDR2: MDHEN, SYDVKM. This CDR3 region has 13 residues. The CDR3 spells CASSLLAEETQYF. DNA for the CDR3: TGTGCCAGCAGTTTACTAGCGGAAGAGACCCAGTACTTC. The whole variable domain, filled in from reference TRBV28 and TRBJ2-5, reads DVKVTQSSRYLVKRTGEKVFLECVQDMDHENMFWYRQDPGLGLRLIYFSYDVKMKEKGDIPEGYSVSREKKERFSLILESASTNQTSMYLCASSLLAEETQYFGPGTRLLVL.

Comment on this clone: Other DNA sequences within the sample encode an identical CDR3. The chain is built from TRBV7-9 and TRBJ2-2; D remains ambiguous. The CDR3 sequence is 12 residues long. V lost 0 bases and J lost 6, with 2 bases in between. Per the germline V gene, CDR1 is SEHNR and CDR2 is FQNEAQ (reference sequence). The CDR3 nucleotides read TGTGCCAGCAGCTTAGCGCCCGGGGAGCTGTTTTTT. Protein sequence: CASSLAPGELFF.

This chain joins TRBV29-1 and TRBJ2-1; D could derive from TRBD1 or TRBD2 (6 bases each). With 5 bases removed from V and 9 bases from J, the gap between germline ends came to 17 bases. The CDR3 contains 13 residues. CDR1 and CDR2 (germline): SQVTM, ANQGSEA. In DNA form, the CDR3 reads TGCAGCGTTTACCAAGGGGGGCTGGGTGAGCAGTTCTTC. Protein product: CSVYQGGLGEQFF.

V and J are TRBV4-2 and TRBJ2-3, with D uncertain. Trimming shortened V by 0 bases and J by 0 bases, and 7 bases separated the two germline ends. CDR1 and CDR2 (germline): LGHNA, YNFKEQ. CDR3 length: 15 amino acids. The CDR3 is CASSQDWASTDTQYF. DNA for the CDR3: TGTGCCAGCAGCCAAGACTGGGCTAGCACAGATACGCAGTATTTT.

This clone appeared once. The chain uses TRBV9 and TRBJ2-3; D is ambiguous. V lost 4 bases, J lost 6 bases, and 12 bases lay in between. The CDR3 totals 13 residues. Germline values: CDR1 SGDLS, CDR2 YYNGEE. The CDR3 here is CASSPRYADTQYF. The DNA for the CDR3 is TGTGCCAGCAGCCCTCGATACGCCGATACGCAGTATTTT. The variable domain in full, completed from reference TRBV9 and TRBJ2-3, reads DSGVTQTPKHLITATGQRVTLRCSPRSGDLSVYWYQQSLDQGLQFLIQYYNGEERAKGNILERFSAQQFPDLHSELNLSSLELGDSALYFCASSPRYADTQYFGPGTRLTVL.

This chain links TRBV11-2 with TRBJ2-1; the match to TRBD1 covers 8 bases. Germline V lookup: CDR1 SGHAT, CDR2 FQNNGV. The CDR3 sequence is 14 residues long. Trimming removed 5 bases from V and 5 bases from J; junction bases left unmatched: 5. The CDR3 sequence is CASSPGTGHNEQFF. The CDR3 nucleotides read TGTGCCAGCAGCCCGGGGACAGGCCACAATGAGCAGTTCTTC.

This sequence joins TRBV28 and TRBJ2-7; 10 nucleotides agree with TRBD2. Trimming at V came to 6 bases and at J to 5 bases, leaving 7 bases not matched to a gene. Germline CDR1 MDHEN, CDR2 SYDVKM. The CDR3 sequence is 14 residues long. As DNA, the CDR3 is TGTGCCAGCAGCCACGGGACTAGCGCCCACGAGCAGTACTTC. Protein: CASSHGTSAHEQYF. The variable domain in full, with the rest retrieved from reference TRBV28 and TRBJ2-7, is DVKVTQSSRYLVKRTGEKVFLECVQDMDHENMFWYRQDPGLGLRLIYFSYDVKMKEKGDIPEGYSVSREKKERFSLILESASTNQTSMYLCASSHGTSAHEQYFGPGTRLTVT.

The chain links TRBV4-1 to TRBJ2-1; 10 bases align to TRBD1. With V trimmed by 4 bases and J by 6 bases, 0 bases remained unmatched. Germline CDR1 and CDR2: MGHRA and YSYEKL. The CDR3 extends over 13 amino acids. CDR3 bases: TGCGCCAGCAGCCGGGACAGGGGCAATGAGCAGTTCTTC. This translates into CASSRDRGNEQFF.

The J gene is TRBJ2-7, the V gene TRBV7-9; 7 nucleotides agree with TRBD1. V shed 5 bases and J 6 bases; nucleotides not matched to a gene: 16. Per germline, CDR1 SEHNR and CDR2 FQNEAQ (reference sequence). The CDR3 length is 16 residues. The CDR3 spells CASSPGRGQTWAEQYF. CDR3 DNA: TGTGCCAGCAGCCCCGGTAGGGGACAGACCTGGGCCGAGCAGTACTTC. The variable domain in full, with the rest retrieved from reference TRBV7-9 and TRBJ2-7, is DTGVSQNPRHKITKRGQNVTFRCDPISEHNRLYWYRQTLGQGPEFLTYFQNEAQLEKSRLLSDRFSAERPKGSFSTLEIQRTEQGDSAMYLCASSPGRGQTWAEQYFGPGTRLTVT.

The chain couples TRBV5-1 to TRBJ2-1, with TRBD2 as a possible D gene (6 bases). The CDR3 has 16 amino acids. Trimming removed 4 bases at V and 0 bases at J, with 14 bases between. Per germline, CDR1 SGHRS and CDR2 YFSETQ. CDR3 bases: TGCGCCAGCAGCCCCTCGGGGGATAGCTCCTACAATGAGCAGTTCTTC. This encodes CASSPSGDSSYNEQFF.

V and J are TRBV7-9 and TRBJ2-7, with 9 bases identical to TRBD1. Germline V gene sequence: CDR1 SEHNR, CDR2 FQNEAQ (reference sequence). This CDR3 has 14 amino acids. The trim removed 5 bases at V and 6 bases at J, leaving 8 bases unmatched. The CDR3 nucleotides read TGTGCCAGCAGCCACGGGGACAGGGTTGGCGAGCAGTACTTC. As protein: CASSHGDRVGEQYF. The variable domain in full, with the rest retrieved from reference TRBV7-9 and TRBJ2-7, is DTGVSQNPRHKITKRGQNVTFRCDPISEHNRLYWYRQTLGQGPEFLTYFQNEAQLEKSRLLSDRFSAERPKGSFSTLEIQRTEQGDSAMYLCASSHGDRVGEQYFGPGTRLTVT.

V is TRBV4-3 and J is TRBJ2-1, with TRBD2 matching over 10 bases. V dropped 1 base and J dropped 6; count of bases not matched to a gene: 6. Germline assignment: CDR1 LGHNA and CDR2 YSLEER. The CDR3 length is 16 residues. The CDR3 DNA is TGCGCCAGCAGCCAAGTCTTTACTAGCGGGATCAATGAGCAGTTCTTC. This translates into CASSQVFTSGINEQFF.

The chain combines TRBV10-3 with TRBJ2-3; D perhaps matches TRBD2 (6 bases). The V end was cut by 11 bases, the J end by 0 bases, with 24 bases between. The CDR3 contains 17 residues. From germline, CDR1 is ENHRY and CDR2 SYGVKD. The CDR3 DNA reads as TGTGCCGCGGGCGGGACCCACTCTCCCGTAAGCACAGATACGCAGTATTTT. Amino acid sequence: CAAGGTHSPVSTDTQYF.

The CDR3 DNA sequence: TGTGCCAGCAGATTGTCCGCAGGGGATATGAACACTGAAGCTTTCTTT. It specifies CASRLSAGDMNTEAFF. V and J are TRBV27 and TRBJ1-1, with D possibly matching TRBD1 (6 bases). The V gene's germline CDR1 is MNHEY and CDR2 SMNVEV (reference sequence). Trimming removed 6 bases from V and 0 bases from J, with 17 bases in between. CDR3 length equals 16 residues.

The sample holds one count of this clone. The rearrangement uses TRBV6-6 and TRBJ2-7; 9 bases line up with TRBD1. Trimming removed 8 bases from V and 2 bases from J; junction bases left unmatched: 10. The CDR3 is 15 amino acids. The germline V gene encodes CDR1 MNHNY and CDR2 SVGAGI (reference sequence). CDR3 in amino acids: CASVQPGQGAYEQYF. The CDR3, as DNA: TGTGCCAGCGTTCAGCCGGGACAGGGTGCCTACGAGCAGTACTTC.

This CDR3 reads CAKNRREGHRAGELFF. CDR3 bases: TGTGCCAAGAACCGACGGGAGGGGCACAGGGCCGGGGAGCTGTTTTTT. The chain combines TRBV2 with TRBJ2-2, with 8 bases fitting TRBD2. Germline-derived CDR1 and CDR2 are SNHLY and FYNNEI. This CDR3 region has 16 residues. The ends lost 10 bases at V and 6 bases at J; junction bases unmatched: 16.

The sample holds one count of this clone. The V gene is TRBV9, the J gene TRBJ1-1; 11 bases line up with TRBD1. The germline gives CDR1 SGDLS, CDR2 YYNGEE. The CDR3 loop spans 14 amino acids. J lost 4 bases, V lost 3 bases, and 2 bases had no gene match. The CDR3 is CASSAGTGGTEAFF. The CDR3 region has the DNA TGTGCCAGCAGCGCCGGGACAGGGGGCACTGAAGCTTTCTTT.

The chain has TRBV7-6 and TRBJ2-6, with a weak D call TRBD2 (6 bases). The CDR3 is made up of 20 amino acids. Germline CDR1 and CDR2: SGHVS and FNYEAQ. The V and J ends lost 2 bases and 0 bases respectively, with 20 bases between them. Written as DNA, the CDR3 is TGTGCCAGCAGCTTAAGGTCGGGGGAGTCACCTCTCTCTGGGGCCAACGTCCTGACTTTC. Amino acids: CASSLRSGESPLSGANVLTF.

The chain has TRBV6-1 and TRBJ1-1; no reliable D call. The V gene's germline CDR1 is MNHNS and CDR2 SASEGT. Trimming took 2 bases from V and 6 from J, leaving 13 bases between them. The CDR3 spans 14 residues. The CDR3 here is CASSELLPLAEAFF. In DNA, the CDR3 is TGTGCCAGCAGTGAATTGCTCCCCCTGGCTGAAGCTTTCTTT.

For the CDR3, the DNA is TGTGCCACCGGTCGCTCGGGGAACACCGGGGAGCTGTTTTTT. Translating gives CATGRSGNTGELFF. This chain joins TRBV15 and TRBJ2-2; the D is unclear. The CDR3 extends over 14 amino acids. CDR1 and CDR2 from the germline V gene are LNHNV and YYDKDF (reference sequence). Trimming took off 8 bases at V and 1 base at J, with 11 bases between the two ends.

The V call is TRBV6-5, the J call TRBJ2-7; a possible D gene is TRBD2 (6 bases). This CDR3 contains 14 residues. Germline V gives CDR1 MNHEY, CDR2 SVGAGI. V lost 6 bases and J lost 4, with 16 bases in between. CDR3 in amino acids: CASSPGTWAYEQYF. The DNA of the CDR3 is TGTGCCAGCAGCCCCGGGACTTGGGCGTACGAGCAGTACTTC.

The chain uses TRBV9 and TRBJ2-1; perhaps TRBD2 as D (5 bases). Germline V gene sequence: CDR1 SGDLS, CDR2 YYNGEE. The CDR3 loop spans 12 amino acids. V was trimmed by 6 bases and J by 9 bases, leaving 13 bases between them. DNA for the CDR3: TGTGCCAGCACCCCGAATGAGGGTGAGCAGTTCTTC. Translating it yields CASTPNEGEQFF. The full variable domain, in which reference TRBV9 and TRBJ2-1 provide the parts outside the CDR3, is DSGVTQTPKHLITATGQRVTLRCSPRSGDLSVYWYQQSLDQGLQFLIQYYNGEERAKGNILERFSAQQFPDLHSELNLSSLELGDSALYFCASTPNEGEQFFGPGTRLTVL.

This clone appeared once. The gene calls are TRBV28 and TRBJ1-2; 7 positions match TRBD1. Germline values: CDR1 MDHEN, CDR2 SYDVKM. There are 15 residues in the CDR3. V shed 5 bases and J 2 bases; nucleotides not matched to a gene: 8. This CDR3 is CASSPTPDRNYGYTF. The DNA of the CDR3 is TGTGCCAGCAGTCCAACCCCGGACAGGAACTATGGCTACACCTTC.